This TCR beta chain stems from a study of blood T cell repertoires in COVID-19. Authors' processing steps: Reference gene primer amplification yielded estimated nucleated cell counts. Clones were sequenced by immunoSEQ multiplex PCR, and TCRdb holds only the in-frame ones, with some missing. V and J calls and clone size come straight from that table; D and trimming were deduced from the DNA. The sample has hundreds of thousands of clones, just under 90% seen once. V was pared by 3 bases and J by 8 bases, with 4 bases of the junction left unmatched. Germline loops: CDR1 SEHNR, CDR2 FQNEAQ (reference sequence). CDR3 length: 15 residues. Clinical history as reported by participants underpinned cohort assignment.

V and J are TRBV7-9 and TRBJ1-6, with 10 bases fitting TRBD1. The receptor was derived from a man aged 45-65 years who had been exposed to COVID-19. The sequenced sample was PBMCs or T cells enriched from blood (not recorded which). The CDR3 nucleotides read TGTGCCAGCAGCTTTATGACAGGGGGCTATTCACCCCTCCACTTT. Encoded protein: CASSFMTGGYSPLHF.